The present entry profiles one T cell receptor (beta chain) with its context. Sequenced by immunoSEQ multiplex PCR; TCRdb stores in-frame clones only, minus some. The sample lists tens of thousands of clones, about 90% occurring once. The germline CDR1 and CDR2 sequences are SGHTA and FQGNSA. V gave up 2 bases and J gave up 3 bases; unmatched junction bases: 7. The CDR3 covers 15 residues. The data belong to a study of OX40 agonist ivuxolimab in advanced cancers. The chain uses TRBV7-2 and TRBJ2-7; 7 bases match TRBD2. The sample was CD4+ or CD8+ T cells sorted from blood, taken in a trial of the OX40 agonist ivuxolimab. This TCR came from an adult with an advanced solid tumor such as melanoma, head and neck, liver or kidney cancer. CDR3 nucleotides: TGTGCCAGCAGCTTAACGGGAGGTCAGGTCTACGAGCAGTACTTC. It translates to CASSLTGGQVYEQYF.